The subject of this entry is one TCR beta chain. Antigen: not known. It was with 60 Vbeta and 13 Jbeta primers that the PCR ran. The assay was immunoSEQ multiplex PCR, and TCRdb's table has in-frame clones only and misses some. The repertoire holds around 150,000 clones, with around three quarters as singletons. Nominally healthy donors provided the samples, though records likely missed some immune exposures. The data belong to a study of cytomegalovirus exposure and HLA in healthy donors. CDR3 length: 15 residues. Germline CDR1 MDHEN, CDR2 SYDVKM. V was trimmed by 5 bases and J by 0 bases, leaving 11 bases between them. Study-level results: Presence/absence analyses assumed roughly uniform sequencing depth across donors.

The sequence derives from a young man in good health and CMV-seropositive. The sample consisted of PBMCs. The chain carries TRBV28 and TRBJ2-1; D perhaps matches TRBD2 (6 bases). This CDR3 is CASSRRGSSYNEQFF. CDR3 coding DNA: TGTGCCAGCAGTCGTCGGGGGAGCTCCTACAATGAGCAGTTCTTC.